These T cell receptor beta chains were read from a single sample in a study of cytomegalovirus exposure and HLA in healthy donors. Measured with immunoSEQ multiplex PCR; TCRdb has only the in-frame clones, and not every one. Of 100,000 or so clones listed, around three quarters are singletons. Sequenced material: PBMCs. These receptors were collected from a man aged 35 to 55 in good health and CMV-seropositive. Both conserved end residues are trimmed from each CDR3. A D gene is named only where the DNA matches it firmly.

j_call: TRBJ1-1
v_call: TRBV6-1
d_call: TRBD1
cdr3_aa: ASSEFSRGRANTEAF

j_call: TRBJ1-6
v_call: TRBV19
d_call: NA
cdr3_aa: ASSVTGTSPLH

j_call: TRBJ1-6
v_call: TRBV27
d_call: NA
cdr3_aa: ASTLLTGGNSPLH

j_call: TRBJ1-2
v_call: TRBV4-1
d_call: TRBD1
cdr3_aa: ASSQTQGAHLSNYGYT

j_call: TRBJ1-4
v_call: TRBV4-1
d_call: NA
cdr3_aa: ASSQDEVATNEKLF

j_call: TRBJ2-7
v_call: TRBV23-1
d_call: NA
cdr3_aa: ASSQSDRKTYEQY

j_call: TRBJ1-5
v_call: TRBV11-2
d_call: NA
cdr3_aa: ASSFSHNSNQPQH

j_call: TRBJ2-7
v_call: TRBV7-6
d_call: NA
cdr3_aa: ASSSSGGYEQY

j_call: TRBJ2-1
v_call: TRBV20-1
d_call: NA
cdr3_aa: SPRGNEQF

j_call: TRBJ1-2
v_call: TRBV7-2
d_call: NA
cdr3_aa: ASSLDRRRGLNNYGYT

j_call: TRBJ2-1
v_call: TRBV5-1
d_call: TRBD2
cdr3_aa: ASTLAGGYNEQF

j_call: TRBJ2-2
v_call: TRBV2
d_call: NA
cdr3_aa: ASSESWDTPNTGELF

j_call: TRBJ2-7
v_call: TRBV18
d_call: TRBD1
cdr3_aa: ASSPPDGRGHEQY

j_call: TRBJ1-1
v_call: TRBV4-3
d_call: NA
cdr3_aa: ASRVDSMNTEAF

j_call: TRBJ1-2
v_call: TRBV7-9
d_call: TRBD1
cdr3_aa: ASSLGDRPFNYGYT

j_call: TRBJ2-3
v_call: TRBV5-1
d_call: NA
cdr3_aa: ASSLDFWRGLTDTQY

j_call: TRBJ2-2
v_call: TRBV19
d_call: TRBD1
cdr3_aa: ASRPGQPTLKTGELF

j_call: TRBJ1-6
v_call: TRBV14
d_call: TRBD1
cdr3_aa: ASSRTGVGGSPLH

j_call: TRBJ1-5
v_call: TRBV28
d_call: NA
cdr3_aa: ASSLSQPQH

j_call: TRBJ1-5
v_call: TRBV7-9
d_call: NA
cdr3_aa: ASSLSSNQPQH

j_call: TRBJ1-2
v_call: TRBV5-1
d_call: NA
cdr3_aa: ATPAQSYGYT

j_call: NA
v_call: TRBV19
d_call: NA
cdr3_aa: ASSIVAQTGSQDEQY

j_call: TRBJ1-5
v_call: TRBV7-9
d_call: TRBD1
cdr3_aa: ASSRQGRQPQH

j_call: TRBJ2-7
v_call: TRBV6-5
d_call: NA
cdr3_aa: ASRYGQRDIYEQY

j_call: TRBJ2-3
v_call: TRBV7-9
d_call: TRBD2
cdr3_aa: ASSYGGAGDTQY

j_call: TRBJ2-2
v_call: TRBV7-9
d_call: NA
cdr3_aa: ASSLGLNTGELF

j_call: TRBJ2-3
v_call: TRBV2
d_call: NA
cdr3_aa: ASSERGGTRDTQY

j_call: TRBJ2-2
v_call: TRBV5-5
d_call: NA
cdr3_aa: ASSRGELSGTGELF

j_call: TRBJ1-1
v_call: TRBV30
d_call: NA
cdr3_aa: AWSPDGLWNTEAF

j_call: TRBJ2-4
v_call: TRBV5-6
d_call: TRBD2
cdr3_aa: ASGTGRGFLENIQY

j_call: TRBJ2-7
v_call: TRBV19
d_call: TRBD1
cdr3_aa: ASTDRGISYEQY

j_call: TRBJ2-7
v_call: TRBV5-1
d_call: TRBD1
cdr3_aa: ASSDRDRGTYEQY

j_call: TRBJ1-2
v_call: TRBV27
d_call: NA
cdr3_aa: ASSTQGSYGYT

j_call: TRBJ2-2
v_call: TRBV7-2
d_call: NA
cdr3_aa: ASSWFYGIGELF

j_call: TRBJ2-7
v_call: TRBV2
d_call: NA
cdr3_aa: ASNAGTPSYEQY

j_call: TRBJ1-4
v_call: TRBV5-4
d_call: TRBD1
cdr3_aa: ASSLRVDRENEKLF

j_call: TRBJ2-5
v_call: TRBV9
d_call: NA
cdr3_aa: ASSGDTHQETQY

j_call: TRBJ1-3
v_call: TRBV13
d_call: NA
cdr3_aa: ASSPRYRAGNTIY

j_call: TRBJ1-1
v_call: TRBV7-9
d_call: NA
cdr3_aa: ASILPSGGPSPANTEAF

j_call: TRBJ1-1
v_call: TRBV6-5
d_call: NA
cdr3_aa: ATSLGETEAF

j_call: TRBJ1-6
v_call: TRBV9
d_call: NA
cdr3_aa: ASSVSGERNSPLH

j_call: TRBJ1-5
v_call: TRBV7-2
d_call: TRBD1
cdr3_aa: ASSVRGAGNQPQH

j_call: TRBJ2-7
v_call: TRBV7-2
d_call: NA
cdr3_aa: ASSPQYEQY

j_call: TRBJ1-4
v_call: TRBV9
d_call: TRBD1
cdr3_aa: ASSGQVGEKLF

j_call: TRBJ2-2
v_call: TRBV15
d_call: NA
cdr3_aa: ATSRDQAGPYTGELF

j_call: TRBJ1-1
v_call: TRBV6-6
d_call: TRBD1
cdr3_aa: ASSYPTGGNEAF

j_call: TRBJ1-5
v_call: TRBV19
d_call: NA
cdr3_aa: ASSMFGQSSNQPQH

j_call: TRBJ1-2
v_call: TRBV6-1
d_call: NA
cdr3_aa: ASSETGDYGYT

j_call: TRBJ1-1
v_call: TRBV5-6
d_call: TRBD1
cdr3_aa: ASSTGTGGMNTEAF

j_call: TRBJ2-7
v_call: TRBV7-8
d_call: TRBD1
cdr3_aa: ASSPHRGSSYEQY

j_call: TRBJ1-1
v_call: TRBV30
d_call: TRBD1
cdr3_aa: AWSVRDRGWDTEAF

j_call: TRBJ2-7
v_call: TRBV7-2
d_call: TRBD2
cdr3_aa: ASSLRGTSGGYEQY

j_call: TRBJ1-5
v_call: TRBV30
d_call: NA
cdr3_aa: AWSVPGRGPNQPQH

j_call: TRBJ2-5
v_call: TRBV7-9
d_call: TRBD1
cdr3_aa: ASRSTRTGQETQY